Listed below are T cell receptor beta chains from one sample, sequenced in a study of patients and donors after allogeneic stem cell transplantation. TCRdb re-called the RT-PCR reads with MiXCR, one entry per CDR3 protein. The top ten hold more than 55% of the sample, which has some 90,000 distinct CDR3 sequences, approximately 49% seen once. Sequenced input: blood, either unsorted or a sorted T cell fraction (not recorded which). Source of these receptors: a human donor who was either an allogeneic HSCT recipient or a stem cell or donor lymphocyte infusion donor (not recorded which). It is not recorded whose cells these are; they may come from a transplant donor. Both conserved end residues are trimmed from each CDR3. A D gene is named only where the DNA matches it firmly. Clone size is stated in some rows and not others, as once, few, many or a class when expanded.

j_gene,d_gene,abundance,v_gene,CDR3aa
TRBJ1-4,NA,NA,TRBV10-1,ASNQQTTNEKLF
TRBJ1-1,NA,NA,TRBV12-3/TRBV12-4,ASNAWMGNYTEAF
TRBJ1-5,NA,few,TRBV28,ASSRPLGAQPQH
TRBJ1-2,NA,NA,TRBV6-5,ASSTPGTHYGYT
TRBJ2-7,NA,NA,TRBV12-3/TRBV12-4,ASKRNRQTYEQY
TRBJ1-1,NA,NA,TRBV6-6,ASSYSRLAAGVGAF
TRBJ1-5,NA,few,TRBV4-1,ASSPGDILRGQPQH
TRBJ2-1,NA,NA,TRBV12-3/TRBV12-4,ASSLSQAHKQG
TRBJ1-1,TRBD1,few,TRBV20-1,SARGGSTGGLNTEAF
TRBJ1-1,NA,few,TRBV12-3/TRBV12-4,ASTLGPVGLEAF
TRBJ2-3,TRBD1,NA,TRBV6-2/TRBV6-3,ASVPGQLIFGDTQY
TRBJ2-7,TRBD2,NA,TRBV29-1,SAGGLAGGPLRGEQY
TRBJ2-4,NA,NA,TRBV15,ATSRDISLAKNIQY
TRBJ1-1,NA,few,TRBV20-1,SVGVTEAF
TRBJ1-1,NA,NA,TRBV12-3/TRBV12-4,ASMSGNTEAF
TRBJ1-1,NA,NA,TRBV3-1,ASSQNLQNTEAF
TRBJ1-1,NA,NA,TRBV7-9,ASSSPSGQNTEAF
TRBJ1-1,NA,NA,TRBV28,ASSPAGHQGL
TRBJ1-2,NA,NA,TRBV6-2/TRBV6-3,ASSQMGLHYGYT
TRBJ2-7,TRBD1,NA,TRBV5-1,ASSYGTGEYEQY
TRBJ1-6,NA,few,TRBV20-1,SARDLYEGQGGSPLH
TRBJ1-3,NA,NA,TRBV7-7,ASSSRFGNSGNTIY
TRBJ1-4,NA,NA,TRBV20-1,SASRTLDEKLF
TRBJ1-2,NA,NA,TRBV6-6,ASSYDGRGYGYT
TRBJ1-4,TRBD1,NA,TRBV12-3/TRBV12-4,ASSWDRGREKLF
TRBJ1-4,NA,NA,TRBV9,ASSAETSTNEKLF
TRBJ2-5,NA,NA,TRBV7-9,ASSPSIGAQETQY